This T cell receptor (beta chain) appears in the sequencing data of a study of blood T cells in healthy people across ages. A J-beta primer mix and a sample-barcoded 5' primer were used in a second PCR of roughly 6 to 11 cycles. TCRdb re-called the 5' RACE reads through MiXCR, storing one row per CDR3 protein. The profile shows some 1.5 million distinct CDR3 sequences, 25% to 30% of them singletons. V lost 4 bases, J lost 4 bases, and 10 bases stayed unmatched. Germline CDR1 is SGHRS and CDR2 is YFSETQ. CDR3 length: 15 residues. The authors extracted at least 6 micrograms of total RNA per sample. The sample was blood. The clonotype was recovered from a woman aged 25 to 39 in good health. The chain joins TRBV5-1 to TRBJ1-1; 7 positions match TRBD1. The CDR3 sequence: CASSRGDSSATEAFF. The CDR3 DNA reads as TGCGCCAGCAGCCGTGGGGACAGCTCGGCCACTGAAGCTTTCTTT.